The clone carrying this T cell receptor beta chain has at least ten counts. Within the sample, other DNA sequences also encode this same CDR3. The repertoire was sequenced with immunoSEQ multiplex PCR; TCRdb's copy has only in-frame clones and lacks some. This table holds millions of clones, about 95% found once. The naive CD8 fraction comprised CD45RO-negative cells positively selected for CCR7 and excluded terminally differentiated effector memory CD45RA+ cells. The entry originates in a study of shared clonotypes between healthy human individuals. V was shortened by 1 base and J by 8 bases, with 14 bases between the two germline ends. Germline CDR1 is GTSNPN and CDR2 is SVGIG (reference sequence). CDR3 size: 13 residues.

The sequence was obtained from a man aged 18 to 29 in good health. Source material: naive CD8+ T cells sorted from blood. This chain links TRBV30 with TRBJ1-2; D unclear. This CDR3 reads CAWSAPARGGYTF. The CDR3 bases are TGTGCCTGGAGTGCTCCGGCCCGAGGAGGCTACACCTTC.